The 22 T cell receptor beta chains below were found in one sample sequenced in a study of blood T cell repertoires in COVID-19. Libraries were prepared by immunoSEQ multiplex PCR; TCRdb keeps only in-frame clonotypes and omits some of them. The table shows 150,000 or so clones, with roughly 84% occurring only once. The sequencing input was peripheral blood. Receptors were obtained from a woman in her fifties or sixties in a cohort sampled during active or convalescent COVID-19.

The V gene is TRBV18, the J gene TRBJ2-4; D uncertain. The CDR3 sequence is 18 residues long. V was trimmed by 0 bases and J by 4 bases, leaving 19 bases between them. The germline V gene encodes CDR1 KGHSH and CDR2 LQKENI. This chain's CDR3 is CASSPPNGSPKRKNIQYF. In nucleotides, the CDR3 is TGTGCCAGCTCACCACCCAATGGTAGCCCGAAGAGGAAAAACATTCAGTACTTC.

The J gene is TRBJ1-4, the V gene TRBV2, with TRBD1 matching 7 bases. The CDR3 is made up of 17 amino acids. V shed 5 bases, J shed 0 bases, and the junction held 9 bases outside the gene matches. Germline V gene lookup returns CDR1 SNHLY and CDR2 FYNNEI. The CDR3 sequence: CASSTGDPFATNEKLFF. CDR3 coding DNA: TGTGCCAGCAGTACAGGGGACCCATTCGCAACTAATGAAAAACTGTTTTTT.

This chain joins TRBV19 and TRBJ1-6, with 7 bases aligning to TRBD1. V lost 3 bases, J lost 9 bases, and 8 bases stayed unmatched. The CDR3 is 15 amino acids. CDR1 LNHDA and CDR2 SQIVND come from the germline V gene (reference sequence). In DNA form, the CDR3 reads TGTGCCAGTAGTATGGCTTTCGACAGGGCTTCACCCCTCCACTTT. Translation: CASSMAFDRASPLHF.

V usage is TRBV19 and J usage is TRBJ1-5, with 8 bases fitting TRBD1. There are 17 residues in the CDR3. With 5 bases clipped from V and 1 base from J, the junction kept 10 bases outside the gene matches. Germline-derived CDR1 and CDR2 are LNHDA and SQIVND (reference sequence). The CDR3 DNA is TGTGCCAGTAGTCCTCAGGGGGCGGGTAAAAGCAATCAGCCCCAGCATTTT. The encoded protein is CASSPQGAGKSNQPQHF.

This chain links TRBV11-2 with TRBJ2-6; the D gene is possibly TRBD1 (6 bases). Germline loops: CDR1 SGHAT, CDR2 FQNNGV. The V and J ends lost 6 bases and 2 bases respectively, with 11 bases between them. The CDR3 runs 15 residues. CDR3 in amino acids: CASSAPGAGANVLTF. CDR3 nucleotide sequence: TGTGCCAGCAGTGCCCCAGGGGCTGGGGCCAACGTCCTGACTTTC.

This sequence joins TRBV3-1 (or the pseudogene TRBV3-2) and TRBJ1-1; D ambiguous. This CDR3 has 15 amino acids. Looked up from germline, CDR1 is LGHDT and CDR2 is YNNKEL (reference sequence). Trimming took off 4 bases at V and 6 bases at J, with 18 bases between the two ends. DNA of the CDR3: TGTGCCAGCAGCCTCGGTCTTTGGGGAGACTCTGAAGCTTTCTTT. It is translated as CASSLGLWGDSEAFF.

J is TRBJ1-1 and V is TRBV5-6, with a weak D call TRBD1 (6 bases). This CDR3 spans 15 amino acids. The V and J ends lost 0 bases and 4 bases respectively, with 13 bases between them. Germline CDR1 reads SGHDT; CDR2 reads YYEEEE. The CDR3 here is CASSLGQGLVTEAFF. DNA for the CDR3: TGTGCCAGCAGCTTGGGGCAGGGGTTAGTCACTGAAGCTTTCTTT.

The J gene is TRBJ1-1, the V gene TRBV4-3, with D possibly TRBD1 on 5 matching bases. CDR1 is LGHNA, CDR2 YSLEER, per germline. V dropped 0 bases and J dropped 7 bases, with 12 bases sitting between them. The CDR3 length is 14 residues. The DNA for the CDR3 is TGCGCCAGCAGCCAAGATCGCGGGGGTAGTGAAGCTTTCTTT. Translation gives CASSQDRGGSEAFF.

V gene TRBV6-6 combines with J gene TRBJ1-3; 8 bases are a match to TRBD1. The CDR3 totals 16 residues. J lost 1 base, V lost 6 bases, and 8 bases had no gene match. Germline lookup yields CDR1 MNHNY and CDR2 SVGAGI (reference sequence). The CDR3 protein is CASRWTGFKSGNTIYF. Here the CDR3 DNA reads TGTGCCAGCAGATGGACAGGGTTTAAATCTGGAAACACCATATATTTT.

The rearrangement joins TRBV9 to TRBJ2-5, with 8 bases identical to TRBD2. Germline V gene lookup returns CDR1 SGDLS and CDR2 YYNGEE. Trimming took 4 bases from V and 5 from J; bases not matched to a gene: 22. The length of the CDR3 is 19 residues. The CDR3 region is CASSSQGALVGGVEETQYF. The CDR3 region has the DNA TGTGCCAGCAGCTCCCAAGGGGCCCTGGTCGGGGGGGTGGAGGAGACCCAGTACTTC.

The V and J genes are TRBV6-5 and TRBJ1-1; D ambiguous. Germline-derived CDR1 and CDR2 are MNHEY and SVGAGI. The ends were cut back, 6 bases at V and 10 bases at J, with 15 bases in the middle. There are 12 residues in the CDR3. Here the CDR3 reads CASRPDGRSAFF. CDR3 nucleotide sequence: TGTGCCAGCAGACCTGATGGGAGGTCAGCTTTCTTT.

J is TRBJ2-5 and V is TRBV7-8; 8 nucleotides match TRBD1. V dropped 5 bases and J dropped 3; count of bases not matched to a gene: 2. CDR1 and CDR2 (germline): SGHVS, FQNEAQ. CDR3 length: 13 amino acids. The CDR3 region is CASSMDREETQYF. For the CDR3, the DNA is TGTGCCAGCAGCATGGACAGGGAAGAGACCCAGTACTTC.

V gene TRBV29-1 combines with J gene TRBJ2-5; 7 bases agree with TRBD1. The length of the CDR3 is 14 residues. J lost 10 bases, V lost 4 bases, and 15 bases had no gene match. Germline V CDR1 and CDR2: SQVTM, ANQGSEA. CDR3 DNA: TGCAGCGTTGTGCCCGGGACAGCGCAGGGGGTCCAGTACTTC. Protein product: CSVVPGTAQGVQYF.

Here the CDR3 reads CAWSVFLGVAGGTDTQYF. As DNA, the CDR3 is TGTGCCTGGAGTGTATTTCTTGGCGTAGCAGGGGGCACAGATACGCAGTATTTT. This chain links TRBV30 with TRBJ2-3; D is possibly TRBD1 (6 bases). The CDR3 extends over 18 amino acids. The V end lost 0 bases, the J end lost 1 base, and 20 bases lay between the germline ends. Germline-derived CDR1 and CDR2 are GTSNPN and SVGIG (reference sequence).

This chain links TRBV11-3 with TRBJ2-7; D is perhaps TRBD2 (6 bases). From germline, CDR1 is SGHNT and CDR2 YENEEA. V dropped 1 base and J dropped 5 bases, with 9 bases sitting between them. The CDR3 runs 13 residues. The CDR3 sequence is CASSLGDLDEQYF. DNA of the CDR3: TGTGCCAGCAGCTTAGGGGACTTGGACGAGCAGTACTTC.

The V call is TRBV9, the J call TRBJ2-5; 10 bases map to TRBD2. CDR1 and CDR2 (germline): SGDLS, YYNGEE. The junction had 6 bases not matched to a gene; V was cut back by 0 bases and J by 7 bases. CDR3 length: 15 amino acids. The CDR3 DNA follows: TGTGCCAGCAGCGTAGCGGCTAGCGGGGGCAGGACCCAGTACTTC. It specifies CASSVAASGGRTQYF. Variable domain in full (rest from reference TRBV9 and TRBJ2-5): DSGVTQTPKHLITATGQRVTLRCSPRSGDLSVYWYQQSLDQGLQFLIQYYNGEERAKGNILERFSAQQFPDLHSELNLSSLELGDSALYFCASSVAASGGRTQYFGPGTRLLVL.

V gene TRBV7-2 combines with J gene TRBJ1-5; D may be TRBD1 (5 bases). Between the trimmed V and J ends, which lost 5 bases and 0 bases, there was a span of 14 bases. The CDR3 is made up of 16 amino acids. Germline V gene sequence: CDR1 SGHTA, CDR2 FQGNSA. The CDR3 loop reads CASSGGGIASNQPQHF. The CDR3 coding sequence is TGTGCCAGCAGCGGGGGGGGGATAGCTAGCAATCAGCCCCAGCATTTT.

The chain uses TRBV5-6 and TRBJ1-2, with 7 bases lining up with TRBD1. V lost 5 bases, J lost 2 bases, and 6 bases stayed unmatched. CDR3 length equals 14 residues. Germline values: CDR1 SGHDT, CDR2 YYEEEE. CDR3 in DNA: TGTGCCAGCAGTTTCCCGACAGGGAACTATGGCTACACCTTC. It specifies CASSFPTGNYGYTF.

V usage is TRBV5-6 and J usage is TRBJ2-4, with TRBD1 matching over 8 bases. The CDR3 runs 18 residues. Germline lookup yields CDR1 SGHDT and CDR2 YYEEEE. V gave up 1 base and J gave up 0 bases; unmatched junction bases: 9. CDR3 DNA sequence: TGTGCCAGCAGCTTGTCAGCCAGGGGGCTCGGAGCCAAAAACATTCAGTACTTC. This sequence encodes CASSLSARGLGAKNIQYF.

Worth noting for this clone: The same CDR3 can be traced to other DNA sequences in this sample. The chain links TRBV4-3 to TRBJ2-1; 10 positions match TRBD2. Trimming at V came to 2 bases and at J to 3 bases, leaving 1 base not matched to a gene. The CDR3 has 15 residues. Germline V gene data show CDR1 as LGHNA and CDR2 as YSLEER. CDR3 sequence reads: CASSQPSGGYNEQFF. The DNA for the CDR3 is TGCGCCAGCAGCCAACCTAGCGGGGGCTACAATGAGCAGTTCTTC.

This rearrangement joins TRBV3-1 (or the pseudogene TRBV3-2) to TRBJ1-1, with D tentatively TRBD1 (6 bases). The V gene lost 2 bases and the J gene lost 5 bases, with 12 bases spanning the gap. The CDR3 covers 14 residues. Germline V gives CDR1 LGHDT, CDR2 YNNKEL (reference sequence). The DNA for the CDR3 is TGTGCCAGCAGCCAACGGCAGGGGAGTACTGAAGCTTTCTTT. Protein sequence: CASSQRQGSTEAFF.

This clone has more than one count but fewer than ten. This chain uses TRBV6-2 or TRBV6-3 with TRBJ2-5, with 8 positions matching TRBD2. Germline V gene data show CDR1 as MNHEY and CDR2 as SVGEGT. Losses at the gene ends were 2 bases for V and 7 bases for J; bases not matched to a gene: 6. CDR3 size: 14 residues. The CDR3 DNA sequence: TGTGCCAGCAGTTACGGGACCAGCGGGGGGACCCAGTACTTC. This translates into CASSYGTSGGTQYF.